Presented here are 17 T cell receptor beta chains from one specimen sequenced in a study of blood T cell repertoires in COVID-19. Generated by immunoSEQ multiplex PCR, the TCRdb table keeps only in-frame clones and is missing some. The sample includes around 180,000 clones, about 87% of them seen just once. Sequencing was performed on peripheral blood. The receptors here all came from a man aged 60 to 69 with acute or convalescent COVID-19.

The genes are TRBV6-5 and TRBJ1-2; D perhaps matches TRBD1 (5 bases). Germline V lookup: CDR1 MNHEY, CDR2 SVGAGI. The CDR3 spans 14 residues. V lost 6 bases and J lost 2, with 13 bases in between. The chain's CDR3 is CASRPTGVNYGYTF. The CDR3, as DNA: TGTGCCAGCAGACCCACGGGGGTCAACTATGGCTACACCTTC.

The sample holds one count of this clone. The chain has TRBV27 and TRBJ1-2; D may be TRBD1 (6 bases). V dropped 5 bases and J dropped 6 bases, with 22 bases sitting between them. Germline lookup yields CDR1 MNHEY and CDR2 SMNVEV (reference sequence). The CDR3 loop spans 16 amino acids. CDR3 nucleotides: TGTGCCAGCAGTACCCTCAACAGGGTCCCCGGAGATGGCTACACCTTC. As protein: CASSTLNRVPGDGYTF.

The chain employs TRBV27 and TRBJ1-2, with TRBD1 matching over 9 bases. In germline, CDR1 is MNHEY, CDR2 SMNVEV (reference sequence). This CDR3 is built from 14 residues. With 4 bases clipped from V and 7 bases from J, the junction kept 7 bases outside the gene matches. In DNA, the CDR3 is TGTGCCAGCAGTTCGATCGGACAGGGGATTGGCTACACCTTC. Translation: CASSSIGQGIGYTF.

The chain carries TRBV4-1 and TRBJ1-2, with TRBD1 identical over 10 bases. This CDR3 comprises 14 residues. V trimming: 4 bases; J trimming: 7 bases; junction bases outside the gene matches: 6. The germline V gene encodes CDR1 MGHRA and CDR2 YSYEKL. CDR3 nucleotide sequence: TGCGCCAGCAGCCCCCGGGACAGGGGTGTTGGCTACACCTTC. It translates to CASSPRDRGVGYTF.

This clone was seen a handful of times. The V and J genes are TRBV6-6 and TRBJ1-5; 10 nucleotides agree with TRBD1. CDR1 and CDR2 from the germline V gene are MNHNY and SVGAGI (reference sequence). The CDR3 is 16 residues long. The junction had 12 bases not matched to a gene; V was cut back by 6 bases and J by 7 bases. CDR3 region: CASRRQGDRGSQPQHF. The CDR3 DNA reads as TGTGCCAGCAGACGACAGGGGGACAGGGGAAGCCAGCCCCAGCATTTT.

This chain links TRBV5-1 with TRBJ1-5; no definite D call. The CDR3 runs 14 residues. Trimming removed 4 bases at V and 4 bases at J, with 12 bases between. CDR1 is SGHRS and CDR2 is YFSETQ in the germline V gene. CDR3 protein: CASSPGSGNQPQHF. The CDR3, as DNA: TGCGCCAGCAGCCCTGGGTCAGGAAATCAGCCCCAGCATTTT.

V gene TRBV21-1 combines with J gene TRBJ2-7; the table gives TRBD2 as D, unverified against the DNA. TRBV21-1 is reported as a pseudogene. This CDR3 is 14 amino acids long. The DNA of the CDR3 is TGTGCCAGCAGCTTATTAGCCCCTTACTACGAGCAGTACTTC. This encodes CASSLLAPYYEQYF.

CDR3 coding DNA: TGTGCCAGCAGTCCAGGGCTTTGGCAGCCCCAGCATTTT. Translating it yields CASSPGLWQPQHF. This chain links TRBV9 with TRBJ1-5; tentative D call: TRBD1 (5 bases). The germline gives CDR1 SGDLS, CDR2 YYNGEE. The length of the CDR3 is 13 residues. V was pared by 5 bases and J by 7 bases, with 13 bases between.

This sequence joins TRBV3-1 (or the pseudogene TRBV3-2) and TRBJ1-1; D is ambiguous. The V and J ends lost 1 base and 3 bases respectively, with 3 bases between them. Germline CDR1 reads LGHDT; CDR2 reads YNNKEL (reference sequence). The CDR3 is 12 amino acids. The CDR3 DNA reads as TGTGCCAGCAGCCAAGCCGACACTGAAGCTTTCTTT. The encoded protein is CASSQADTEAFF.

J is TRBJ2-7 and V is TRBV5-5; possibly TRBD1 for D (5 bases). The germline V gene encodes CDR1 SGHKS and CDR2 YYEKEE (reference sequence). There are 14 residues in the CDR3. Deletions cut 4 bases from V and 3 bases from J, with 14 bases between. The DNA of the CDR3 is TGTGCCAGCAGCGGACCCCAACAGGTCTACGAGCAGTACGTC. Protein: CASSGPQQVYEQYV.

In this sample, this clone turned up a few times. The chain joins TRBV6-5 to TRBJ2-7; a weak D match, TRBD1 (5 bases). Per germline, CDR1 MNHEY and CDR2 SVGAGI. Deletions cut 5 bases from V and 1 base from J, with 6 bases between. The CDR3 spans 12 residues. CDR3 nucleotide sequence: TGTGCCAGCAGTAGACAGTCCTACGAGCAGTACGTC. Encoded protein: CASSRQSYEQYV.

The chain is built from TRBV5-1 and TRBJ1-2; 10 nucleotides line up with TRBD1. J was trimmed by 8 bases and V by 2 bases; bases with no gene match: 3. CDR1 SGHRS and CDR2 YFSETQ come from the germline V gene. The CDR3 extends over 13 amino acids. In nucleotides, the CDR3 is TGCGCCAGCAGCTTCGGACAGGGGGACGGCTACACCTTC. This codes for CASSFGQGDGYTF.

This sequence joins TRBV19 and TRBJ1-5; 7 bases agree with TRBD1. The trim removed 4 bases at V and 9 bases at J, leaving 12 bases unmatched. This CDR3 is built from 15 residues. Germline CDR1 LNHDA, CDR2 SQIVND (reference sequence). CDR3 nucleotide sequence: TGTGCCAGTAGTAGCCGACAGGGTAACGATCTGCCCCAGCATTTT. Its protein is CASSSRQGNDLPQHF.

V is TRBV2 and J is TRBJ2-3; 10 nucleotides agree with TRBD1. Per the germline V gene, CDR1 is SNHLY and CDR2 is FYNNEI. This CDR3 comprises 18 residues. Trimming at V came to 4 bases and at J to 5 bases, leaving 15 bases not matched to a gene. The CDR3 here is CASSGDRGDLRWGDTQYF. The DNA for the CDR3 is TGTGCCAGCAGTGGGGACAGGGGTGACCTAAGGTGGGGAGATACGCAGTATTTT.

The chain combines TRBV4-2 with TRBJ2-1; no clear D. Germline V gives CDR1 LGHNA, CDR2 YNFKEQ. CDR3 length equals 16 residues. V shed 1 base and J shed 0 bases, with 10 bases lying between them. Here the CDR3 reads CASSQANTNSYNEQFF. CDR3 nucleotides: TGTGCCAGCAGCCAAGCCAACACCAACTCCTACAATGAGCAGTTCTTC.

The rearrangement uses TRBV23-1 and TRBJ1-5, with 12 bases identical to TRBD1. TRBV23-1 is recorded as an ORF, its role being uncertain. The CDR3 is made up of 17 amino acids. With 8 bases clipped from V and 7 bases from J, the junction kept 15 bases outside the gene matches. The CDR3 loop is CASPLRGDRGRSQPQHF. Written as DNA, the CDR3 is TGCGCCAGCCCTCTGAGAGGGGACAGGGGGCGAAGCCAGCCCCAGCATTTT.

This clone has only a few counts. This sequence joins TRBV2 and TRBJ1-2; D ambiguous. The ends were cut back, 4 bases at V and 4 bases at J, with 10 bases in the middle. Germline lookup yields CDR1 SNHLY and CDR2 FYNNEI. CDR3 length: 13 residues. CDR3 sequence reads: CASSGGWRYGYTF. CDR3 nucleotides: TGTGCCAGCAGTGGAGGTTGGCGCTATGGCTACACCTTC.